This T cell receptor (beta chain) comes out of a study of blood T cell repertoires in COVID-19 (dated by TCRdb to 2018 to 2021). Regarding the research as a whole: Samples from collaborators originated in the United States, Italy and Spain and spanned both the acute and convalescent phases of COVID-19. The material from the prospective study consisted of cDNA or gDNA derived from T cells, B-cell-depleted T cells, or PBMCs. Subjects who had been exposed to COVID-19, were actively infected with it, or had recovered from it provided the deeply sampled blood TCRbeta repertoires that made up the dataset. The repertoires were released in a freely available public database intended as a resource for research on the immune response to SARS-CoV-2. The samples were drawn from two sources: the first 160 participants of the ongoing ImmuneRACE study, and 1,000 to 1,500 subjects contributed by 6 global collaborators. A de-identified subject ID, COVID-19 status, age in years and sex were almost always included in the sample metadata. HLA class I and class II types, where available, came from metadata supplied by the sample provider rather than from assay-based typing.

This clone was detected only once. This clone's antigen is unknown. No base qualities exist here, and no much larger clone lies one base off it. The research as a whole found: The quantity of clinical and demographic metadata differed by source and by participant and was supplied without curation.

Trimming takes 5 bases from V and 1 base from J, and the germline ends sit 14 bases apart. Per the germline V gene, SGHTA is the CDR1 and FQGNSA is the CDR2. Including cysteine and phenylalanine, the CDR3 has 16 amino acids. Just CDR3 DNA is preserved here, 48 bases in frame from base 1. The immunoSEQ Assay, a bias-controlled multiplex PCR, was used to amplify TCRbeta CDR3 regions from genomic DNA. As for how the authors treated the data: Nucleated cell counts per sample were estimated from amplification of reference gene primers within the assay. Sequence reads were collapsed and filtered to measure the absolute abundance of every unique TCRbeta CDR3 rearrangement. Productive Simpson clonality was computed per sample as the square root of Simpson's diversity index over productive rearrangements. The clones in this table, taken by TCRdb from immuneACCESS, are in-frame only. Not every clone is retained; where verified, under half of the shortfall comes from an unresolved V gene, and the cause of the rest is unknown. The DNA gave D and trimming, while V, J and clone size come from that table. A total of about 190,000 clones appear in this sample, about 88% of them only once. The ten biggest clones cover approximately 15% of the sample.

Each collaborating institution followed its own protocols to collect whole blood in K2EDTA tubes. For TCRbeta analysis, collaborator samples were shipped as frozen whole blood, as isolated PBMCs, or as DNA extracted from either sample type. Sequenced input: peripheral blood. The rearrangement combines TRBV7-2 with TRBJ2-2, and possibly TRBD1, on 6 matching bases. The receptor was isolated from a man aged 25-45 years with active or convalescent COVID-19. Here the CDR3 is given as CASSLLGARNTGELFF. Read as DNA, the sequence is TGTGCCAGCAGCCTACTGGGGGCGCGGAACACCGGGGAGCTGTTTTTT.